This TCR beta chain emerged from a study of cytomegalovirus exposure and HLA in healthy donors. Findings of the study overall: With later analysis, a missense DCLRE1C variant became linked to TCR beta V- and J-gene trimming. Altogether, about 160 TCR beta chains were recorded as cytomegalovirus-associated.

The donors, nominally healthy at sampling, likely had unrecorded immune exposures. As concerns this clone: Its antigen remains unidentified.

The CDR3 covers 15 residues. The germline V gene has CDR1 LNHDA and CDR2 SQIVND (reference sequence). V was trimmed by 2 bases and J by 6 bases, leaving 14 bases between them. Primers for the PCR totalled 60 Vbeta and 13 Jbeta. TCRdb's copy holds only in-frame clones and misses some; the assay was immunoSEQ multiplex PCR. The repertoire holds around 99,000 clones, with 73% as singletons. The receptor comes from a man aged 40-49 years in good health and CMV-seronegative. The chain carries TRBV19 and TRBJ1-5; D may be TRBD1 (6 bases). What was sequenced was PBMCs. The CDR3 protein is CASSIYRDGTQPQHF. CDR3 coding DNA: TGTGCCAGTAGTATATACAGGGACGGCACTCAGCCCCAGCATTTT.